This T cell receptor beta chain was found in a study of blood T cell repertoires in COVID-19. In the authors' workflow: Using reference gene primer amplification, nucleated cell counts were estimated. Clones were read by immunoSEQ multiplex PCR, and TCRdb kept only the in-frame ones, dropping some. V and J calls and clone size are copied from that table; D and trimming were computed from the DNA. The data show approximately 200,000 clones, about 85% seen once. Germline V gives CDR1 WNHNN, CDR2 SYGVQD (reference sequence). With 4 bases clipped from V and 0 bases from J, the junction kept 6 bases outside the gene matches. This CDR3 has 16 amino acids.

This TCR derives from a man in his forties or fifties with acute or convalescent COVID-19. The chain joins TRBV10-1 to TRBJ2-3; 8 bases align to TRBD1. Material: peripheral blood. The CDR3 DNA is TGCGCCAGCAGTGGAGACAGGGGCGCCAGCACAGATACGCAGTATTTT. Its protein is CASSGDRGASTDTQYF.